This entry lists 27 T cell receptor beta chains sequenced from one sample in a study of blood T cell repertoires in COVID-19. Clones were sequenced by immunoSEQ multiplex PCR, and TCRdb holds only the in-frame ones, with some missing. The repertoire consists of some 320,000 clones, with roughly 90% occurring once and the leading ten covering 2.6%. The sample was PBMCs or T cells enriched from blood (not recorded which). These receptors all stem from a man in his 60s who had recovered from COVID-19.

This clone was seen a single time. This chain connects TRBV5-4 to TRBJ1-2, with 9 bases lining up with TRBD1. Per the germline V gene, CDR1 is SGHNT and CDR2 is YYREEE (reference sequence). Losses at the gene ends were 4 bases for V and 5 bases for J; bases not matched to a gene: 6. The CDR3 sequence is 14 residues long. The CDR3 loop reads CASSRDRGGYGYTF. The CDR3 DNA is TGTGCCAGCAGCCGCGACAGGGGGGGGTATGGCTACACCTTC.

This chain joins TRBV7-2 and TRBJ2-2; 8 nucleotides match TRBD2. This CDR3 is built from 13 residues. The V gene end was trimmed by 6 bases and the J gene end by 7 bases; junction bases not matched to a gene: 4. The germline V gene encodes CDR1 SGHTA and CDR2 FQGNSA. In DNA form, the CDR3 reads TGTGCCAGCAGACCGGGGACTAGCGGGGAGCTGTTTTTT. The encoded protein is CASRPGTSGELFF.

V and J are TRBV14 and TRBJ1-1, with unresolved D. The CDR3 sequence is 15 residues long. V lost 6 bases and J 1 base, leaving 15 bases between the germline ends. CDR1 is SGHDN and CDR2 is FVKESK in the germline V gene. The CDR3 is CASSFAGVRNTEAFF. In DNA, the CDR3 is TGTGCCAGCAGTTTCGCCGGGGTTCGGAACACTGAAGCTTTCTTT.

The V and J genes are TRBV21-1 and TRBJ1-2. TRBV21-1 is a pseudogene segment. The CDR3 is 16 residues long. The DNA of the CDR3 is TGTGCCAGCAGCGCTAGACCCGCCGCTGGGAACTATGGCTACACCTTC. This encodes CASSARPAAGNYGYTF.

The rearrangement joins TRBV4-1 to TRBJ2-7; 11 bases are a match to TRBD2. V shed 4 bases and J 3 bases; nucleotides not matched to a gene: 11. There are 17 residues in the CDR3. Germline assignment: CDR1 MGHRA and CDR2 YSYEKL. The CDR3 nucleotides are TGCGCCAGCAGCCCGGAGGGGACTAGCGGACGTTACTACGAGCAGTACTTC. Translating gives CASSPEGTSGRYYEQYF.

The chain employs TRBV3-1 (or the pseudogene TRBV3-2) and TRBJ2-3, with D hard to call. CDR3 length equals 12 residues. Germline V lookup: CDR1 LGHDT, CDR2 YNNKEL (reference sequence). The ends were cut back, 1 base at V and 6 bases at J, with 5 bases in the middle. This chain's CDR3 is CASSQGPDTQYF. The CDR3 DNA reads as TGTGCCAGCAGCCAAGGGCCGGATACGCAGTATTTT.

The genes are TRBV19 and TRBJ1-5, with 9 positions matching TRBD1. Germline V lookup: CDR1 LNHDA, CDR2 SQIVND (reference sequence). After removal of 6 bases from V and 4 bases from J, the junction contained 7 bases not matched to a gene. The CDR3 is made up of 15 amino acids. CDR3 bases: TGTGCCAGTAGCTGGGGACAGGGTGAAAATCAGCCCCAGCATTTT. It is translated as CASSWGQGENQPQHF. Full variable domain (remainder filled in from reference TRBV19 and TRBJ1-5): DGGITQSPKYLFRKEGQNVTLSCEQNLNHDAMYWYRQDPGQGLRLIYYSQIVNDFQKGDIAEGYSVSREKKESFPLTVTSAQKNPTAFYLCASSWGQGENQPQHFGDGTRLSIL.

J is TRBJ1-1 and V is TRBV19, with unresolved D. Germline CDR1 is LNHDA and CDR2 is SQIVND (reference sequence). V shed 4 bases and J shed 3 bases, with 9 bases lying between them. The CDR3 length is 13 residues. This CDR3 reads CASSNTADTEAFF. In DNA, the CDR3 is TGTGCCAGTAGTAATACAGCTGACACTGAAGCTTTCTTT. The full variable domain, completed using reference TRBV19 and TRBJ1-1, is DGGITQSPKYLFRKEGQNVTLSCEQNLNHDAMYWYRQDPGQGLRLIYYSQIVNDFQKGDIAEGYSVSREKKESFPLTVTSAQKNPTAFYLCASSNTADTEAFFGQGTRLTVV.

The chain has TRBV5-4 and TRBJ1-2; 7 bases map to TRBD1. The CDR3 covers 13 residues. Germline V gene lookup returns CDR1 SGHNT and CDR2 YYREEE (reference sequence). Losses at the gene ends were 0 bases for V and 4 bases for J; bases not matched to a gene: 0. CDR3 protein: CASSLGTGYGYTF. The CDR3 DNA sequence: TGTGCCAGCAGCTTGGGGACAGGCTATGGCTACACCTTC.

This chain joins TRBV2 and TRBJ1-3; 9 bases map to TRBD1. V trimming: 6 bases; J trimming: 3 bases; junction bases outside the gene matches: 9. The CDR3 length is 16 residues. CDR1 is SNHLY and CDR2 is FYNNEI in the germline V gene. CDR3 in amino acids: CASRRDRAIIGNTIYF. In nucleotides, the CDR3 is TGTGCCAGCAGGAGGGACAGGGCCATCATTGGAAACACCATATATTTT.

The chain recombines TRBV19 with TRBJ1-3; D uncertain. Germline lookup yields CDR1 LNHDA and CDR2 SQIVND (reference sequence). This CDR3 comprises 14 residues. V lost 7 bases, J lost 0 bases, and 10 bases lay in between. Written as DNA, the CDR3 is TGTGCCAGTACCACGATACTCTCTGGAAACACCATATATTTT. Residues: CASTTILSGNTIYF.

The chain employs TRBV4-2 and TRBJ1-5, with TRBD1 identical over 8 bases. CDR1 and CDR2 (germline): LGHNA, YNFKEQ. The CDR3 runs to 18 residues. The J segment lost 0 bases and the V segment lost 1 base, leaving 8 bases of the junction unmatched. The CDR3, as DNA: TGTGCCAGCAGCCAAGTTCTACAGGGGGATTATAGCAATCAGCCCCAGCATTTT. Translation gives CASSQVLQGDYSNQPQHF.

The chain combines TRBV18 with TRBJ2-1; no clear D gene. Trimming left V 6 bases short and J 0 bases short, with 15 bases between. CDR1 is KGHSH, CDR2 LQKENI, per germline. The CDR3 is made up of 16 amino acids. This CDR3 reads CASSTRSLLSYNEQFF. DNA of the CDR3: TGTGCCAGCTCCACAAGATCCCTCCTCTCCTACAATGAGCAGTTCTTC.

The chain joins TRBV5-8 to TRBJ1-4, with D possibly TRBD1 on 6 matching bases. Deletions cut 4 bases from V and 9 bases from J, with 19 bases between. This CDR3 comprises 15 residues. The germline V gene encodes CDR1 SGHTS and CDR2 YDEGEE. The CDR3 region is CASSVGSGGVKKLFF. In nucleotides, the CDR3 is TGTGCCAGCAGCGTGGGTTCGGGGGGCGTTAAAAAACTGTTTTTT.

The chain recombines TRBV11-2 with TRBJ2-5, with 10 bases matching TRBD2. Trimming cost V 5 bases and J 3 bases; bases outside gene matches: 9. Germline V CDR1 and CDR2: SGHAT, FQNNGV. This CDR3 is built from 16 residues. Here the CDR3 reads CASSPPLAGAEETQYF. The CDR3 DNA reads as TGTGCCAGCAGCCCTCCCCTAGCGGGAGCGGAAGAGACCCAGTACTTC.

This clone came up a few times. The CDR3 coding sequence is TGTGCCAGCAGCTTCAAACAGGGTGGTAACTATGGCTACACCTTC. Translated, it gives CASSFKQGGNYGYTF. The chain joins TRBV11-2 to TRBJ1-2; weak D call: TRBD1 (6 bases). Germline lookup yields CDR1 SGHAT and CDR2 FQNNGV. This CDR3 has 15 residues. The ends were cut back, 3 bases at V and 1 base at J, with 12 bases in the middle.

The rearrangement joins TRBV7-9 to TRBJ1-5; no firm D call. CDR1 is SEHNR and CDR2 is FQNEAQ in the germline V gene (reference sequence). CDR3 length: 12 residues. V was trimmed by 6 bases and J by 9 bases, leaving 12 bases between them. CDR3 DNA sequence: TGTGCCAGCAGTTCGGACTCGTTGCCCCAGCATTTT. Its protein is CASSSDSLPQHF.

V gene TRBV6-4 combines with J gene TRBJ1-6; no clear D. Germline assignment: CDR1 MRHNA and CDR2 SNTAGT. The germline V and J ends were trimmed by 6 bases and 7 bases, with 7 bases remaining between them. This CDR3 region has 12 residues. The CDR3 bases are TGTGCCAGCAGCCTAGTGAATTCACCCCTCCACTTT. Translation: CASSLVNSPLHF.

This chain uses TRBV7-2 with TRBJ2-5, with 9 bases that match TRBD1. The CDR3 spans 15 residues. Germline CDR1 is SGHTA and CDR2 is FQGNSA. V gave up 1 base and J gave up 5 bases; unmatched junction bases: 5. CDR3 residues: CASSLVGTGLETQYF. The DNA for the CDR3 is TGTGCCAGCAGCTTAGTCGGGACAGGGTTGGAGACCCAGTACTTC.

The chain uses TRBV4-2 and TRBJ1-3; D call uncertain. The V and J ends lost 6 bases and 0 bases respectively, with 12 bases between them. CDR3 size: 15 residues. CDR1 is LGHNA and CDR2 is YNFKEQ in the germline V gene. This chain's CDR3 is CASRRTASSGNTIYF. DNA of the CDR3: TGTGCCAGCAGGAGGACTGCCAGCTCTGGAAACACCATATATTTT.

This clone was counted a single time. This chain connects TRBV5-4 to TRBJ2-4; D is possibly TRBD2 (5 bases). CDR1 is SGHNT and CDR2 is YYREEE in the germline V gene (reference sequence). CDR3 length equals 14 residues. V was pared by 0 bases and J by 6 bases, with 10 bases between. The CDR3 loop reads CASSLEASGNIQYF. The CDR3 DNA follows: TGTGCCAGCAGCTTGGAGGCCAGCGGAAACATTCAGTACTTC. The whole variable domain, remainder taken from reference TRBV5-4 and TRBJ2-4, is ETGVTQSPTHLIKTRGQQVTLRCSSQSGHNTVSWYQQALGQGPQFIFQYYREEENGRGNFPPRFSGLQFPNYSSELNVNALELDDSALYLCASSLEASGNIQYFGAGTRLSVL.

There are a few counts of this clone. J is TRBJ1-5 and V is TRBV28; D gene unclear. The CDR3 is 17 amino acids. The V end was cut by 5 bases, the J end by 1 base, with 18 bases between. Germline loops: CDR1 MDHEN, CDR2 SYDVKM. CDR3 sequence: CASSLPRQTLSNQPQHF. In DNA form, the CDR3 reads TGTGCCAGCAGTCTCCCGCGACAAACGCTCAGCAATCAGCCCCAGCATTTT.

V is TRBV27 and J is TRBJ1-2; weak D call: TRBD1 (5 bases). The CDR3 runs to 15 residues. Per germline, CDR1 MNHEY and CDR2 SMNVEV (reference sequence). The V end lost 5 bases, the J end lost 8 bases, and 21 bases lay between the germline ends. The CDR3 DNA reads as TGTGCCAGCAGTAACCATAACCGGGGGGGTCAAGGCTACACCTTC. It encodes CASSNHNRGGQGYTF.

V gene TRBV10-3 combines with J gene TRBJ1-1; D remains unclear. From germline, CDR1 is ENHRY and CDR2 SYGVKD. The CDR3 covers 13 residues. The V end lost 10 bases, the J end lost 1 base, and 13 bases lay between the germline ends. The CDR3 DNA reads TGTGCCACGGGAGGGCAGTGGAACACTGAAGCTTTCTTT. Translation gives CATGGQWNTEAFF.

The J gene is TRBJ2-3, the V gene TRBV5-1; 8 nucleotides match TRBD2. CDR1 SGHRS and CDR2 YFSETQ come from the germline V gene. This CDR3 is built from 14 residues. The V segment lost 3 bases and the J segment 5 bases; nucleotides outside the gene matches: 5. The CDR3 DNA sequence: TGCGCCAGCAGCTGGGGAGCGGGGGAAGATACGCAGTATTTT. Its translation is CASSWGAGEDTQYF.

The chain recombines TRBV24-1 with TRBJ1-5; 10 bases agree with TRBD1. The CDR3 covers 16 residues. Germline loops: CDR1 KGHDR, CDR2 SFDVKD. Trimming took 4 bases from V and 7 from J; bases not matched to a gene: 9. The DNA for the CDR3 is TGTGCCACCAGTGACACGGGACAGGGGTATCCACAGCCCCAGCATTTT. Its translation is CATSDTGQGYPQPQHF.

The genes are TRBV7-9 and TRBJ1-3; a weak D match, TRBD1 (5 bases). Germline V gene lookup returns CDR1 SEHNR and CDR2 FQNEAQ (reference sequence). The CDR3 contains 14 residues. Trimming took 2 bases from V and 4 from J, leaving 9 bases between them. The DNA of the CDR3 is TGTGCCAGCAGCTTACCCAGGGCCGGAAACACCATATATTTT. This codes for CASSLPRAGNTIYF.